Listed below are T cell receptor beta chains from one sample, sequenced in a study of metastatic and nonmetastatic thyroid tumors. TCRdb re-analyzed the PCR reads using MiXCR. The sample lists just over 20,000 clones, 10% to 15% occurring once. What was sequenced was blood. These receptors were obtained from a female donor with papillary thyroid cancer or a benign thyroid nodule (not recorded which). Some clones in this sample may be carry-over from other donors' samples. Both conserved end residues are trimmed from each CDR3.

length	J	V	CDR3
10	TRBJ1-1	TRBV7-2	ASSLGRTEAF
13	TRBJ1-6	TRBV6-1	ARNPGTGFNSTLH
9	TRBJ2-1	TRBV28	ASSTGREQF
12	TRBJ2-2	TRBV4-1	ASSQPLSRGELF
12	TRBJ2-7	TRBV5-1	ARSAGEHLYEQY
16	TRBJ2-7	TRBV27	ASSLTFPGQGGAYEQY
12	TRBJ1-1	TRBV20-1	SAPAYPANTEAF
13	TRBJ1-2	TRBV18	ASSPRGDSNYGYT
13	TRBJ2-3	TRBV11-2	ASSPRGGERDTQY
15	TRBJ1-2	TRBV6-1	ASSPRGQANLGYGYT
14	TRBJ1-3	TRBV9	ASSVGQGVYGNTIY
14	TRBJ2-5	TRBV6-2/TRBV6-3	ASRTAGTHILQTQY
14	TRBJ1-2	TRBV5-5	ASSLSERNRYYGYT
13	TRBJ2-1	TRBV20-1	SARPTGSSYNEQF
12	TRBJ2-7	TRBV20-1	SARDMGKKHEQY
12	TRBJ1-1	TRBV9	ASSVGVMNTEAF
15	TRBJ2-7	TRBV28	ASNIGTSGRVTYEQY
12	TRBJ1-3	TRBV3-1	ASSLDTSGNTIY
11	TRBJ2-7	TRBV27	SISLGTRYEQY
11	TRBJ1-1	TRBV10-3	AIRGQVNTEAF
12	TRBJ1-5	TRBV6-5	ASSYDRSNQPQH
11	TRBJ1-1	TRBV10-2	ASSESGRPEAF
12	TRBJ1-3	TRBV19	ASSRDRVQNTIY
13	TRBJ2-5	TRBV6-4	ASSLTGGGQETQY
18	TRBJ2-2	TRBV15	ATSRLLVAGQWANTGELF
13	TRBJ1-6	TRBV9	ASSFQGGPDSPLH
13	TRBJ2-1	TRBV6-1	ASSGLAGSYNGHF
12	TRBJ1-1	TRBV7-3	ASSPGGGGTEAF
10	TRBJ2-7	TRBV10-3	AIRTGTYEQY
13	TRBJ2-7	TRBV20-1	SARDSGTGGGDQY
16	TRBJ1-1	TRBV5-1	ASSGTRGAYIYNTEAF
10	TRBJ2-7	TRBV11-2	ASSLQGYEQY
12	TRBJ2-3	TRBV7-2	ASSLALASDTQY
14	TRBJ2-6	TRBV28	ASSSPGRSGANVLT
13	TRBJ2-1	TRBV5-5	ASSHRTSGYNEQF
11	TRBJ1-6	TRBV3-1	ASSQRQDSPLH
10	TRBJ2-2	TRBV24-1	ANSEADGELF
11	TRBJ1-2	TRBV27	ASMVTLNYGYT
13	TRBJ2-6	TRBV19	VSSIRLSVANVLT
12	TRBJ2-5	TRBV24-1	ATAPAGMGETQY
11	TRBJ1-2	TRBV28	ASSRQGRYGYT
12	TRBJ2-3	TRBV5-1	ASSLELSTDTQY
13	TRBJ2-7	TRBV20-1	SARVSGLAGGEQY
17	TRBJ2-1	TRBV20-1	SARDYGGLAGGSYNEQF
13	TRBJ1-2	TRBV7-8	ASIPRGSGGYGYT